The clone carrying this TCR beta chain is labeled large. CDR3 length: 20 residues. With V trimmed by 3 bases and J by 0 bases, 17 bases remained unmatched. In germline, CDR1 is SSHAT, CDR2 FNYEAQ (reference sequence). The entry originates in a study of neoadjuvant anti-PD-1 for oral cavity cancer. Patients had HPV-negative, locally advanced oral cavity squamous cell carcinoma. The data were produced by immunoSEQ multiplex PCR, yet TCRdb's version contains in-frame clones alone and is incomplete. The sample contains several thousand clones, roughly 45% of which appear only once. This TCR was recovered from a person between 40 and 80 years old with oral cavity squamous cell carcinoma. This chain uses TRBV7-7 with TRBJ1-5, with TRBD1 matching over 7 bases. The sample here was tumor tissue, taken before nivolumab (anti-PD-1) treatment. Here the CDR3 DNA reads TGTGCCAGCAGCTTGGACCCCCGGGACAGTGCAATATATAGCAATCAGCCCCAGCATTTT. It specifies CASSLDPRDSAIYSNQPQHF.